Listed here are 21 T cell receptor beta chains from one sample, sequenced in a study of blood T cells in healthy people across ages. The authors ran a second PCR of about 7 to 12 cycles using a sample-barcoded 5' primer and a J-beta primer mix. TCRdb processed the 5' RACE reads anew with MiXCR; each CDR3 protein has one entry. The table shows around 940,000 distinct CDR3 sequences, with roughly half occurring only once. The specimen was blood. These receptors all stem from a woman between 55 and 75 years old in good health.

This clonotype was picked up a small number of times. V and J are TRBV11-2 and TRBJ2-7, with D possibly TRBD2 on 5 matching bases. The germline V gene encodes CDR1 SGHAT and CDR2 FQNNGV. The V and J ends lost 5 bases and 6 bases respectively, with 17 bases between them. The CDR3 runs 14 residues. The CDR3 protein is CASSRLREYGEQYF. The CDR3 coding sequence is TGTGCCAGCAGCAGATTGAGGGAGTATGGCGAGCAGTACTTC.

The chain combines TRBV10-1 with TRBJ2-2; D unresolved. This CDR3 is built from 15 residues. Trimming took 3 bases from V and 1 from J, leaving 9 bases between them. Germline loops: CDR1 WNHNN, CDR2 SYGVQD (reference sequence). CDR3 coding DNA: TGCGCCAGCAGTGACCCGTTAGGGAACACCGGGGAGCTGTTTTTT. The encoded protein is CASSDPLGNTGELFF.

This clonotype showed up just a few times. V gene TRBV10-3 combines with J gene TRBJ1-2, with D perhaps TRBD1 (5 bases). The CDR3 loop spans 15 amino acids. From germline, CDR1 is ENHRY and CDR2 SYGVKD. V lost 2 bases, J lost 2 bases, and 12 bases lay in between. The CDR3 sequence is CAISEMSGWNYGYTF. The CDR3 nucleotides are TGTGCCATCAGTGAGATGTCAGGGTGGAACTATGGCTACACCTTC.

The J gene is TRBJ2-2, the V gene TRBV27, with TRBD2 matching 14 bases. The V gene's germline CDR1 is MNHEY and CDR2 SMNVEV (reference sequence). CDR3 length: 17 residues. Unmatched junction bases numbered 9, after V lost 5 bases and J lost 7 bases. CDR3 DNA sequence: TGTGCCAGCAGTCAAAGACTAGCGGGAGGGCCCGGCGGGGAGCTGTTTTTT. This sequence encodes CASSQRLAGGPGGELFF.

The rearrangement links TRBV5-6 to TRBJ1-6, with D maybe TRBD1 (5 bases). CDR3 size: 14 residues. V shed 5 bases and J shed 9 bases, with 15 bases lying between them. In germline, CDR1 is SGHDT, CDR2 YYEEEE. The CDR3 protein is CASRTGTGGSPLHF. The DNA for the CDR3 is TGTGCCAGCAGAACCGGAACCGGGGGTTCACCCCTCCACTTT.

In this sample, this clonotype turned up a few times. The genes are TRBV4-1 and TRBJ2-1; 10 bases match TRBD2. The CDR3 contains 19 residues. The V gene's germline CDR1 is MGHRA and CDR2 YSYEKL. V lost 0 bases and J lost 4; bases outside the gene matches: 12. The CDR3 sequence: CASSQDRALSGRGYNEQFF. CDR3 sequence (DNA): TGCGCCAGCAGCCAAGATAGGGCGCTGAGCGGGAGGGGATACAATGAGCAGTTCTTC.

The J gene is TRBJ2-5, the V gene TRBV3-1; possibly TRBD2 for D (6 bases). The J call may be faulty, since TRBJ2-7 better matches the DNA end. Looked up from germline, CDR1 is LGHDT and CDR2 is YNNKEL (reference sequence). The CDR3 runs to 14 residues. CDR3: CASSYRLGGHEQYF. The CDR3 DNA sequence: TGTGCCAGCAGCTACCGCCTCGGGGGTCACGAGCAGTACTTC.

The rearrangement links TRBV12-3 or TRBV12-4 to TRBJ2-7; 7 bases fit TRBD2. The CDR3 spans 13 residues. V was pared by 0 bases and J by 6 bases, with 2 bases of the junction left unmatched. CDR3 nucleotides: TGTGCCAGCAGTTTAGCGCGGGAGAGCGAGCAGTACTTC. Translation: CASSLARESEQYF.

This rearrangement joins TRBV5-1 to TRBJ2-1; 9 nucleotides agree with TRBD1. J gave up 10 bases and V 5 bases, and 13 bases lay outside the gene matches. The CDR3 runs 15 residues. Germline CDR1 reads SGHRS; CDR2 reads YFSETQ. Here the CDR3 reads CASSYPGTGLYEQFF. The CDR3 nucleotides are TGCGCCAGCAGTTACCCCGGGACAGGGCTTTACGAGCAGTTCTTC.

Concerning this clonotype itself: The junction departs from germline at one end; a sequencing error may be responsible. This sequence joins TRBV7-2 and TRBJ2-3; D gene ambiguous. CDR3 length: 14 residues. CDR1 and CDR2 from the germline V gene are SGHTA and FQGNSA. This CDR3 is CASSVAYRTDTQYF. CDR3 coding DNA: TGTGCCAGCAGCGTAGCTTACCGCACAGATACGCAGTATTTT.

The chain has TRBV12-3 or TRBV12-4 and TRBJ2-3; D might be TRBD1 (5 bases). The CDR3 sequence is 18 residues long. V was pared by 4 bases and J by 4 bases, with 24 bases between. The chain's CDR3 is CASSYAPRLRVSADTQYF. In nucleotides, the CDR3 is TGTGCCAGCAGTTATGCCCCACGACTCAGGGTCAGCGCAGATACGCAGTATTTT.

This clonotype was seen more than once but under ten times. This chain joins TRBV9 and TRBJ2-3; D not resolved. V was cut by 3 bases and J by 6 bases, with 8 bases left in between. This CDR3 contains 12 residues. Per germline, CDR1 SGDLS and CDR2 YYNGEE. CDR3 bases: TGTGCCAGCAGCGAGGCTGGGGATACGCAGTATTTT. This sequence encodes CASSEAGDTQYF.

This clonotype was seen more than once but under ten times. V is TRBV5-1 and J is TRBJ1-4; D remains ambiguous. Germline CDR1 reads SGHRS; CDR2 reads YFSETQ. The CDR3 sequence is 14 residues long. Trimming took 4 bases from V and 4 from J, leaving 11 bases between them. The CDR3 DNA sequence: TGCGCCAGCAGCGAGGGAGCTCTTAATGAAAAACTGTTTTTT. Translated, it gives CASSEGALNEKLFF. Full variable domain (missing parts from reference TRBV5-1 and TRBJ1-4): KAGVTQTPRYLIKTRGQQVTLSCSPISGHRSVSWYQQTPGQGLQFLFEYFSETQRNKGNFPGRFSGRQFSNSRSEMNVSTLELGDSALYLCASSEGALNEKLFFGSGTQLSVL.

The chain carries TRBV3-1 and TRBJ2-7; TRBD1 aligns across 8 bases. The germline CDR1 and CDR2 sequences are LGHDT and YNNKEL (reference sequence). V was pared by 1 base and J by 4 bases, with 6 bases of the junction left unmatched. The CDR3 has 15 residues. The chain's CDR3 is CASSQVQGARYEQYF. CDR3 coding DNA: TGTGCCAGCAGCCAAGTCCAGGGGGCGCGGTACGAGCAGTACTTC.

J is TRBJ1-1 and V is TRBV7-9, with no clear D. There are 15 residues in the CDR3. Between the trimmed V and J ends, which lost 2 bases and 3 bases, there was a span of 13 bases. Germline V gene sequence: CDR1 SEHNR, CDR2 FQNEAQ (reference sequence). The chain's CDR3 is CASSLQGWVYTEAFF. The CDR3 DNA reads TGTGCCAGCAGCTTACAAGGTTGGGTATACACTGAAGCTTTCTTT. Variable domain in full (rest from reference TRBV7-9 and TRBJ1-1): DTGVSQNPRHKITKRGQNVTFRCDPISEHNRLYWYRQTLGQGPEFLTYFQNEAQLEKSRLLSDRFSAERPKGSFSTLEIQRTEQGDSAMYLCASSLQGWVYTEAFFGQGTRLTVV.

V and J are TRBV12-3 or TRBV12-4 and TRBJ2-7, with D possibly TRBD2 on 6 matching bases. Trimming took 6 bases from V and 6 from J, leaving 15 bases between them. The CDR3 contains 13 residues. The CDR3 is CASRRGAIREQYF. CDR3 nucleotide sequence: TGTGCCAGCAGGCGGGGAGCGATCCGCGAGCAGTACTTC.

The chain is built from TRBV29-1 and TRBJ1-2, with TRBD1 matching 7 bases. Germline V CDR1 and CDR2: SQVTM, ANQGSEA. Germline trimming cut 4 bases from V and 4 bases from J; bases unmatched to any gene: 3. CDR3 length equals 12 residues. CDR3 in amino acids: CSVVNRGYGYTF. CDR3 in DNA: TGCAGCGTTGTAAACAGGGGCTATGGCTACACCTTC.

V usage is TRBV7-2 and J usage is TRBJ2-5; 10 nucleotides agree with TRBD2. The germline V gene has CDR1 SGHTA and CDR2 FQGNSA. CDR3 size: 15 residues. The ends lost 7 bases at V and 1 base at J; junction bases unmatched: 6. The CDR3 DNA reads TGTGCCAGCAACCGTACTAGCGGGATCCAAGAGACCCAGTACTTC. This gives the protein CASNRTSGIQETQYF.

The table lists this clonotype with a few counts. The chain carries TRBV4-2 and TRBJ2-7, with 8 bases matching TRBD2. Germline V gene sequence: CDR1 LGHNA, CDR2 YNFKEQ. The CDR3 totals 16 residues. The V and J ends lost 0 bases and 4 bases, in that order; junction bases with no gene match: 8. CDR3 sequence reads: CASSQEIGTRGYEQYF. The CDR3 DNA reads as TGTGCCAGCAGCCAAGAGATAGGGACTAGAGGTTACGAGCAGTACTTC.

J is TRBJ2-7 and V is TRBV12-3 or TRBV12-4, with TRBD2 matching over 14 bases. The length of the CDR3 is 16 residues. V dropped 6 bases and J dropped 7; count of bases not matched to a gene: 11. CDR3 DNA: TGTGCCAGCAGCCGAAGGCCGGGACTAGCGGGAGAAGAGCAGTACTTC. The encoded protein is CASSRRPGLAGEEQYF.

This clonotype was found a few times. The chain employs TRBV14 and TRBJ2-4, with D tentatively TRBD2 (5 bases). Looked up from germline, CDR1 is SGHDN and CDR2 is FVKESK. Trimming stripped 4 bases from V and 0 bases from J, with 13 bases between. The CDR3 length is 16 residues. CDR3 DNA sequence: TGTGCCAGCAGCCGGGGAGTAGCTGTAGCCAAAAACATTCAGTACTTC. It translates to CASSRGVAVAKNIQYF.